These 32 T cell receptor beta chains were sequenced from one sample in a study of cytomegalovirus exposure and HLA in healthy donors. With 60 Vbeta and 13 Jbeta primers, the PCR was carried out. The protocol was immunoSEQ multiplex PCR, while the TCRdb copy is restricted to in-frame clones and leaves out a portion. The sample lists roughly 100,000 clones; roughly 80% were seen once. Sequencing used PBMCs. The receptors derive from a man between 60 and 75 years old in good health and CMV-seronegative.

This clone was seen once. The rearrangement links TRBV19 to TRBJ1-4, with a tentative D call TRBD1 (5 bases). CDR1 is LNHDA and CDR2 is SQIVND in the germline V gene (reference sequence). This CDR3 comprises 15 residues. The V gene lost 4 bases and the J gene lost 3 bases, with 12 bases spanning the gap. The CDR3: CASSTSGFANEKLFF. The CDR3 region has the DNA TGTGCCAGTAGTACCTCAGGGTTTGCTAATGAAAAACTGTTTTTT. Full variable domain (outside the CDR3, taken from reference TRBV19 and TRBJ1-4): DGGITQSPKYLFRKEGQNVTLSCEQNLNHDAMYWYRQDPGQGLRLIYYSQIVNDFQKGDIAEGYSVSREKKESFPLTVTSAQKNPTAFYLCASSTSGFANEKLFFGSGTQLSVL.

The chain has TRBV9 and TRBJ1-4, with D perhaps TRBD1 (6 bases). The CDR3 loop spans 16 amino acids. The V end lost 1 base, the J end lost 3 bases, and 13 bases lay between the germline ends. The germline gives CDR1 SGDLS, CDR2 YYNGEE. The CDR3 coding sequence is TGTGCCAGCAGCGTAAGAGGGGGGGCGGCTAATGAAAAACTGTTTTTT. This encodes CASSVRGGAANEKLFF.

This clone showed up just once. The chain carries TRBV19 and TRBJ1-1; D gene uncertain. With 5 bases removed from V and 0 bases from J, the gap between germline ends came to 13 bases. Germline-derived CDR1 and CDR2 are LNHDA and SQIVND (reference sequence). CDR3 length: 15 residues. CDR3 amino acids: CASSPWASMNTEAFF. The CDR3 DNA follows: TGTGCCAGTAGTCCCTGGGCCTCGATGAACACTGAAGCTTTCTTT.

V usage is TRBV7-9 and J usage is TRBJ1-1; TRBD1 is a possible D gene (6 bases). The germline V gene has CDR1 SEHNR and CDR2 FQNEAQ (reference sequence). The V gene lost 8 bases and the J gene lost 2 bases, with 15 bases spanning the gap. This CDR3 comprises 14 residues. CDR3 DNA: TGTGCCAGCCGGGCGGGGGGCATCAACACTGAAGCTTTCTTT. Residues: CASRAGGINTEAFF.

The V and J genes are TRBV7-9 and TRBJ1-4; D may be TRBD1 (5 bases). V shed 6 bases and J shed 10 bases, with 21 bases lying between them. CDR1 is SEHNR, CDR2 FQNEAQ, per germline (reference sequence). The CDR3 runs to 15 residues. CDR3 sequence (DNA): TGTGCCAGCAGTTTGGGCCGGGAGGGGAGCGGAAAACTGTTTTTT. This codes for CASSLGREGSGKLFF.

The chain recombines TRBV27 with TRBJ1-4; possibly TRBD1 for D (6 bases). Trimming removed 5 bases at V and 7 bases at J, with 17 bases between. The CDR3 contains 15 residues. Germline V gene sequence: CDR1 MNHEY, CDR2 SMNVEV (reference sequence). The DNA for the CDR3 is TGTGCCAGCAGTCGTGGTTCAGGGGTAACTGAAAAACTGTTTTTT. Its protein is CASSRGSGVTEKLFF. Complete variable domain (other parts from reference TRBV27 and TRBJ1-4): EAQVTQNPRYLITVTGKKLTVTCSQNMNHEYMSWYRQDPGLGLRQIYYSMNVEVTDKGDVPEGYKVSRKEKRNFPLILESPSPNQTSLYFCASSRGSGVTEKLFFGSGTQLSVL.

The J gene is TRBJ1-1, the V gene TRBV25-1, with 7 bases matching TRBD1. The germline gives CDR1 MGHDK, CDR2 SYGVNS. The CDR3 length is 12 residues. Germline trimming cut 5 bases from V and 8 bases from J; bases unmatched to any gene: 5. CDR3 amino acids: CASSSGTAEAFF. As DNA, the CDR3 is TGTGCCAGCAGTTCTGGGACAGCCGAAGCTTTCTTT.

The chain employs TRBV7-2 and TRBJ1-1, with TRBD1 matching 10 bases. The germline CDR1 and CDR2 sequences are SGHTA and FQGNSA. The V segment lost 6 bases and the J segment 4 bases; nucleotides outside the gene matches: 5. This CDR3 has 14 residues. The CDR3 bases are TGTGCCAGCAGACCGACAGGGGGCGGCACTGAAGCTTTCTTT. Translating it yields CASRPTGGGTEAFF.

The CDR3 region has the DNA TGTGCCAGCAGTGAAGATCCTAGCGGGGGGTCCCTCCACGCTTACTTC. Its protein product is CASSEDPSGGSLHAYF. The chain couples TRBV2 to TRBJ2-5; 11 nucleotides agree with TRBD2. The CDR3 runs to 16 residues. CDR1 and CDR2 from the germline V gene are SNHLY and FYNNEI. V was pared by 1 base and J by 14 bases, with 15 bases of the junction left unmatched.

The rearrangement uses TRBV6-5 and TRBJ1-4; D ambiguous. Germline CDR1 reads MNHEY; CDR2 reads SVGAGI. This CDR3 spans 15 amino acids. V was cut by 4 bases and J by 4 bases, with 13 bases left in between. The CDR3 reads CASSWFRDSNEKLFF. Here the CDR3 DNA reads TGTGCCAGCAGTTGGTTCCGGGATAGTAATGAAAAACTGTTTTTT.

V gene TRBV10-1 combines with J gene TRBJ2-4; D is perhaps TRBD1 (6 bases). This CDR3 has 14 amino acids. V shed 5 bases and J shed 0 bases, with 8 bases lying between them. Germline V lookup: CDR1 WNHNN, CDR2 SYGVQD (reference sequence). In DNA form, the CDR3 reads TGCGCCAGCAGTACAGGGAAAGCCAAAAACATTCAGTACTTC. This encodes CASSTGKAKNIQYF.

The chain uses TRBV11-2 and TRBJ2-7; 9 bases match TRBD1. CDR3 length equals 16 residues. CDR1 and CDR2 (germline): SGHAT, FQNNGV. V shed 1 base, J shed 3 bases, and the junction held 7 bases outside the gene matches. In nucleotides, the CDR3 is TGTGCCAGCAGCTTAGGGCAGGGGACAGGGAACTACGAGCAGTACGTC. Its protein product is CASSLGQGTGNYEQYV.

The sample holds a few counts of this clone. The CDR3 nucleotides read TGCAGTACCCCCAGGGTCGGGGAGCTGTTTTTT. Translating gives CSTPRVGELFF. V usage is TRBV20-1 and J usage is TRBJ2-2; possibly TRBD1 for D (5 bases). The V gene's germline CDR1 is DFQATT and CDR2 SNEGSKA (reference sequence). V lost 8 bases and J lost 7, with 11 bases in between. The CDR3 contains 11 residues.

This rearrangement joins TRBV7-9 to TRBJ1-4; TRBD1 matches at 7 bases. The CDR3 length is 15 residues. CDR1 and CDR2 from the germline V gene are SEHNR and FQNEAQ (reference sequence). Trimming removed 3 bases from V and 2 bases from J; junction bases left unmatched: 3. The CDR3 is CASSFVGQTNEKLFF. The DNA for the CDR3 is TGTGCCAGCAGCTTTGTGGGACAGACTAATGAAAAACTGTTTTTT.

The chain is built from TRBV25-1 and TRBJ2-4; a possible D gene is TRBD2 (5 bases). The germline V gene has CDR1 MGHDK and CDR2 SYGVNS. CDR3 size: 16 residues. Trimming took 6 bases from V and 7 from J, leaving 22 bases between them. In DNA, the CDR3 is TGTGCCAGCAGGGAAGCGGCGAAAGATGGTGAGAACATTCAGTACTTC. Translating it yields CASREAAKDGENIQYF.

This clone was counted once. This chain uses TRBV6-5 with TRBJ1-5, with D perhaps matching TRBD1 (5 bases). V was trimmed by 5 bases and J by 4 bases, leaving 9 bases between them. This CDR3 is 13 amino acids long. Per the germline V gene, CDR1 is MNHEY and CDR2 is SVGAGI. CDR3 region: CASSHRWNQPQHF. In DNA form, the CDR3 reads TGTGCCAGCAGTCACAGGTGGAATCAGCCCCAGCATTTT.

The CDR3 DNA reads as TGTGCCAGCAGCTTCCCAGGGTCCCTCTACGAGCAGTACTTC. Translation: CASSFPGSLYEQYF. This chain uses TRBV7-8 with TRBJ2-7; D possibly corresponds to TRBD1 (5 bases). Trimming removed 3 bases from V and 3 bases from J, with 12 bases in between. CDR3 length: 14 amino acids. Germline V gives CDR1 SGHVS, CDR2 FQNEAQ.

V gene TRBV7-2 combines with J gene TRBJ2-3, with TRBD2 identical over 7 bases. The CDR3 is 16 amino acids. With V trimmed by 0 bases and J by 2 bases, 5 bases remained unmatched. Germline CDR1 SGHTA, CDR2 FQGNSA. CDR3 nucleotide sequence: TGTGCCAGCAGCTTAGCGGTCGGGGGGAACACAGATACGCAGTATTTT. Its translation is CASSLAVGGNTDTQYF.

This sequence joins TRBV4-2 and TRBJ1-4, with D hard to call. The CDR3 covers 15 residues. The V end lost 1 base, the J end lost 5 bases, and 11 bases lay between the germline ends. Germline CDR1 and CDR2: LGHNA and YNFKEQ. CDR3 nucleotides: TGTGCCAGCAGCCAAGGAAGACCGGAGAATGAAAAACTGTTTTTT. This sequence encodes CASSQGRPENEKLFF.

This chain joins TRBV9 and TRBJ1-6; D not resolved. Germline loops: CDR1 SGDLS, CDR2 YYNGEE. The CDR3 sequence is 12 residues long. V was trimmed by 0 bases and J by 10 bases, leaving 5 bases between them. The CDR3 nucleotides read TGTGCCAGCAGCGTAGGGGCCTCACCCCTCCACTTT. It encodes CASSVGASPLHF.

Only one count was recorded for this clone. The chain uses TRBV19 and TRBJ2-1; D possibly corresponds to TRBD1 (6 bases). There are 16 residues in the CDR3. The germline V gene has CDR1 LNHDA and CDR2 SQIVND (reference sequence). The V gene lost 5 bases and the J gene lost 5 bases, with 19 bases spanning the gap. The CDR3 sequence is CASSLTRGTSHNEQFF. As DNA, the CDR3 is TGTGCCAGTAGTCTCACTAGGGGGACATCTCACAATGAGCAGTTCTTC.

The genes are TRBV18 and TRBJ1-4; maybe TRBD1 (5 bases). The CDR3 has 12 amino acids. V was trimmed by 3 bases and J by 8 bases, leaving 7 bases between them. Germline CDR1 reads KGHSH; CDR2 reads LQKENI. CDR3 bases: TGTGCCAGCTCACCCCAGGGCGAAAAACTGTTTTTT. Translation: CASSPQGEKLFF. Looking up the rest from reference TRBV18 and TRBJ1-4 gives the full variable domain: NAGVMQNPRHLVRRRGQEARLRCSPMKGHSHVYWYRQLPEEGLKFMVYLQKENIIDESGMPKERFSAEFPKEGPSILRIQQVVRGDSAAYFCASSPQGEKLFFGSGTQLSVL.

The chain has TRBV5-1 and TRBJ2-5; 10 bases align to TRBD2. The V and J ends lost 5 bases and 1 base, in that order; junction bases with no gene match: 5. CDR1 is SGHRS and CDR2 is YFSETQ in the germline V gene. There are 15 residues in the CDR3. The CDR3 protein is CASRVASGGQETQYF. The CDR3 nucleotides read TGCGCCAGCAGGGTTGCTAGCGGGGGCCAAGAGACCCAGTACTTC.

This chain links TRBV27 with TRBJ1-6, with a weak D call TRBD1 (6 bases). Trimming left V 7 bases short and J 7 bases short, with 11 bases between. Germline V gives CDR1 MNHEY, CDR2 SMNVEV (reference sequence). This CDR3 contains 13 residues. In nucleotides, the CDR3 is TGTGCCAGCACTCAGGGGCGGAATTCACCCCTCCACTTT. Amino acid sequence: CASTQGRNSPLHF.

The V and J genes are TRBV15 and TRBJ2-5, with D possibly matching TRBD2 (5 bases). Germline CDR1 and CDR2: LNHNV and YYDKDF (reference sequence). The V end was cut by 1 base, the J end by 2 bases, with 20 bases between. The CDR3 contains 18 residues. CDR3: CATSRGASRTGRQETQYF. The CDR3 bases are TGTGCCACCAGCAGAGGGGCCTCCCGGACTGGACGACAAGAGACCCAGTACTTC.

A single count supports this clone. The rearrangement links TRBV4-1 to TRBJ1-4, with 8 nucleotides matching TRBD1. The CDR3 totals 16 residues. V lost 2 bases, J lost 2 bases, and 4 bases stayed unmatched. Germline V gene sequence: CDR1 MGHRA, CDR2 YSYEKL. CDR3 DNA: TGCGCCAGCAGCCAAAATTCAGGGGGCACTAATGAAAAACTGTTTTTT. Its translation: CASSQNSGGTNEKLFF.

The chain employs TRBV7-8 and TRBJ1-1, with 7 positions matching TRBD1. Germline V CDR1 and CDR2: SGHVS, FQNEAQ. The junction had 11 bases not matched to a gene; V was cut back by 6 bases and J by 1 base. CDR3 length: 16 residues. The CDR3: CASRPKPGQQNTEAFF. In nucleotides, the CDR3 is TGTGCCAGCAGGCCTAAACCGGGACAGCAGAACACTGAAGCTTTCTTT.

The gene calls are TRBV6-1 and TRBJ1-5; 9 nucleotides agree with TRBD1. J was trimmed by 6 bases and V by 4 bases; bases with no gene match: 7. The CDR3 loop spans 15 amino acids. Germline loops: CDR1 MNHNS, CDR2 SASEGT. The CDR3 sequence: CASSAFTGGSQPQHF. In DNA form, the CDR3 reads TGTGCCAGCAGTGCCTTCACAGGGGGCTCTCAGCCCCAGCATTTT.

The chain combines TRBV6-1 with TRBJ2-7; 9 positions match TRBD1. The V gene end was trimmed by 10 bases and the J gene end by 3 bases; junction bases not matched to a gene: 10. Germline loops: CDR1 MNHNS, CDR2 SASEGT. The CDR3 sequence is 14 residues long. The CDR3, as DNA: TGTGCCACCACCGACAGGGGGAAGGGCTACGAGCAGTACGTC. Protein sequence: CATTDRGKGYEQYV.

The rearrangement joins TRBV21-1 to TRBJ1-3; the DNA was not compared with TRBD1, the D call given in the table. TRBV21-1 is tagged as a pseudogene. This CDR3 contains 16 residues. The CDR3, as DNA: TGTGCCAGCAGCGATATCGGACAGTTCTCTGGAAACACCATATATTTT. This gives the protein CASSDIGQFSGNTIYF.

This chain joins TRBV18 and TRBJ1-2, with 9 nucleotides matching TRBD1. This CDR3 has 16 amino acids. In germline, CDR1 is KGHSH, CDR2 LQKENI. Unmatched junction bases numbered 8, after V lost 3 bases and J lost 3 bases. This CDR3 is CASSPLRRQGDYGYTF. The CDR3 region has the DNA TGTGCCAGCTCACCTTTAAGAAGACAGGGGGACTATGGCTACACCTTC. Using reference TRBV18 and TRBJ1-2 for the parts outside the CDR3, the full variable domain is NAGVMQNPRHLVRRRGQEARLRCSPMKGHSHVYWYRQLPEEGLKFMVYLQKENIIDESGMPKERFSAEFPKEGPSILRIQQVVRGDSAAYFCASSPLRRQGDYGYTFGSGTRLTVV.

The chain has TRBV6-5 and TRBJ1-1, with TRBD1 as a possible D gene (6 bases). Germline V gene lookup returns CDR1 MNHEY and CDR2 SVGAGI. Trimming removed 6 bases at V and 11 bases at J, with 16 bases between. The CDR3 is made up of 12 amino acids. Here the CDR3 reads CASRTLQGWAFF. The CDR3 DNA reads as TGTGCCAGCAGGACGCTACAGGGTTGGGCTTTCTTT.